This T cell receptor beta chain stems from a study of tissue T cells after allogeneic stem cell transplantation. Study-level points and caveats: This small cohort was clinically heterogeneous, and sampling depth was a limitation. Few T cell clones were shared across patients, but motif clusters showed tissue-specific shared signatures.

The germline V gene encodes CDR1 GTSNPN and CDR2 SVGIG (reference sequence). Trimming removed 4 bases at V and 3 bases at J, with 18 bases between. This CDR3 contains 15 residues. Survey-depth TCRbeta CDR3 sequencing reported V/J genes and productive frequencies. Some clones are missing from TCRdb's copy, which holds only in-frame ones; the method was immunoSEQ multiplex PCR. The data show 5,500 to 8,000 clones, less than 60% seen once. As to this clone: Its matching antigen is unknown.

Non-transplant comparator patients with other cancers had at least five gastrointestinal samples and no known gastrointestinal disease. The clonotype was recovered from a female donor older than 55 with lung cancer. The sequences come from duodenum tissue, collected at autopsy. The V call is TRBV30, the J call TRBJ2-5; the D gene is possibly TRBD2 (6 bases). For the CDR3, the DNA is TGTGCCTGGAACTCACCGGGACTGGTAAAAGAGACCCAGTACTTC. This sequence encodes CAWNSPGLVKETQYF.